This T cell receptor (beta chain) was retrieved from a study of cytomegalovirus exposure and HLA in healthy donors. Study-wide results and limits: For TCR beta chains, V- and J-gene trimming was later linked to a missense DCLRE1C variant.

The CDR3 contains 16 residues. V lost 0 bases, J lost 3 bases, and 5 bases stayed unmatched. In germline, CDR1 is GTSNPN, CDR2 SVGIG (reference sequence). The PCR made use of 60 Vbeta and 13 Jbeta primers. Generated by immunoSEQ multiplex PCR, the TCRdb table keeps only in-frame clones and is missing some. The table includes fewer than 200,000 clones, around 80% detected once. This clone turned up a few times. The antigen is not known. This receptor was identified in a woman between 45 and 65 years old in good health and CMV-seropositive. The rearrangement links TRBV30 to TRBJ1-5, with 10 nucleotides matching TRBD1. The sequenced material came from PBMCs. CDR3 in DNA: TGTGCCTGGAGTGTGGGGACAGGGGTCTTCAATCAGCCCCAGCATTTT. As protein: CAWSVGTGVFNQPQHF.